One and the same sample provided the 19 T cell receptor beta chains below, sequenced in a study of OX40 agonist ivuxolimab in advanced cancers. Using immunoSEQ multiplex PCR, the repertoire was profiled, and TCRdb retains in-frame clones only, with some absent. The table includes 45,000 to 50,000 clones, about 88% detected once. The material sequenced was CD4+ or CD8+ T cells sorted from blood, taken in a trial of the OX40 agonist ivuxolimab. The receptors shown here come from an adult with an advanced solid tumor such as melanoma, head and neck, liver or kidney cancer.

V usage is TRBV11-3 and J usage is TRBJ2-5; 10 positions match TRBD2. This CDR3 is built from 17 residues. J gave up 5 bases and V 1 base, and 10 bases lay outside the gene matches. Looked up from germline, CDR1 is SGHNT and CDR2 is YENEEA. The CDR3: CASSLGLAGVRGETQYF. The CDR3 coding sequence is TGTGCCAGCAGCTTAGGTCTAGCGGGAGTTCGGGGGGAGACCCAGTACTTC.

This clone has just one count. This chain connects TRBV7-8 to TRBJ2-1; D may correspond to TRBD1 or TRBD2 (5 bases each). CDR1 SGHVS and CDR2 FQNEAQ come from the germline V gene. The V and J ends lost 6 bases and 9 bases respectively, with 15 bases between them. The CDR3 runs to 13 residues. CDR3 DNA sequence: TGTGCCAGCAGACTTGGGGGATCGGTTGAGCAGTTCTTC. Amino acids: CASRLGGSVEQFF. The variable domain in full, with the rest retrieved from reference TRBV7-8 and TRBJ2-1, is GAGVSQSPRYKVAKRGQDVALRCDPISGHVSLFWYQQALGQGPEFLTYFQNEAQLDKSGLPSDRFFAERPEGSVSTLKIQRTQQEDSAVYLCASRLGGSVEQFFGPGTRLTVL.

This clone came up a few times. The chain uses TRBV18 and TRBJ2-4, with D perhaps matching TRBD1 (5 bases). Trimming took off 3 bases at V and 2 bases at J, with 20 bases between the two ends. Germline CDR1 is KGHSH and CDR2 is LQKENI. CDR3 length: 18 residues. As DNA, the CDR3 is TGTGCCAGCTCACCTACAGGAGAATCCCTCGGTACCAAAAACATTCAGTACTTC. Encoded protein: CASSPTGESLGTKNIQYF.

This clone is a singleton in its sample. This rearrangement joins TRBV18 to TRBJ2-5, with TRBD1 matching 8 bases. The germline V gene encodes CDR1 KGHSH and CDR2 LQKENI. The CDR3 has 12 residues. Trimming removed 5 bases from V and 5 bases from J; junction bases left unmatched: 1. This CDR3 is CASSTGGETQYF. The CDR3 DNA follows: TGTGCCAGCTCAACAGGGGGGGAGACCCAGTACTTC.

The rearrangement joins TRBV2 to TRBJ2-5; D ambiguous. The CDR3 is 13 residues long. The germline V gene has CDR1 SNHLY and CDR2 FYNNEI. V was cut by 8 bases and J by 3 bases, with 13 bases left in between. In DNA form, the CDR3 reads TGTGCCAGCCTGTGGTCGGGCGAAGAGACCCAGTACTTC. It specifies CASLWSGEETQYF.

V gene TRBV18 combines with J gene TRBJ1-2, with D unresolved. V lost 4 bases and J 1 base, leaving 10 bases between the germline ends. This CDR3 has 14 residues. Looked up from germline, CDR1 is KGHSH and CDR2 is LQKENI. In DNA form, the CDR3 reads TGTGCCAGCTCACGGGCAGATATTAACTATGGCTACACCTTC. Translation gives CASSRADINYGYTF.

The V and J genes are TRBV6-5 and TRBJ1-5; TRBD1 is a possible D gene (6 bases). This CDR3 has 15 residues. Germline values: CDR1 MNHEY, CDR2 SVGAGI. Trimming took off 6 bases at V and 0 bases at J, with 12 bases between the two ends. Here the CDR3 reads CASREDSNSNQPQHF. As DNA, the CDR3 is TGTGCCAGCAGGGAGGACAGTAATAGCAATCAGCCCCAGCATTTT.

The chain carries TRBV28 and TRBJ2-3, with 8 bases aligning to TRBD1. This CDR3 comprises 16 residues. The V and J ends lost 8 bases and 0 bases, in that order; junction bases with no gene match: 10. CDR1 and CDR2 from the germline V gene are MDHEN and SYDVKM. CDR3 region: CASCQGAKASTDTQYF. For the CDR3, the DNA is TGTGCCAGCTGTCAGGGGGCAAAAGCTAGCACAGATACGCAGTATTTT.

CDR3 DNA: TGTGCCAGCAGCCCCTCGCCGGGACAGGGGGCACAGGAGCAGTTCTTC. Its translation: CASSPSPGQGAQEQFF. The chain recombines TRBV7-9 with TRBJ2-1; 12 bases are shared with TRBD1. Trimming took 5 bases from V and 10 from J; bases not matched to a gene: 12. This CDR3 spans 16 amino acids. Germline V gives CDR1 SEHNR, CDR2 FQNEAQ (reference sequence). Variable domain in full (rest from reference TRBV7-9 and TRBJ2-1): DTGVSQNPRHKITKRGQNVTFRCDPISEHNRLYWYRQTLGQGPEFLTYFQNEAQLEKSRLLSDRFSAERPKGSFSTLEIQRTEQGDSAMYLCASSPSPGQGAQEQFFGPGTRLTVL.

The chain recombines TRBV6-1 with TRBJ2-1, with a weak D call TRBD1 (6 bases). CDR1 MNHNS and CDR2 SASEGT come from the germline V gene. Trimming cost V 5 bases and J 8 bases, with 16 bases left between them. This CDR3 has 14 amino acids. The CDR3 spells CASSRTVALDEQFF. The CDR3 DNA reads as TGTGCCAGCAGTCGGACAGTGGCTTTGGATGAGCAGTTCTTC.

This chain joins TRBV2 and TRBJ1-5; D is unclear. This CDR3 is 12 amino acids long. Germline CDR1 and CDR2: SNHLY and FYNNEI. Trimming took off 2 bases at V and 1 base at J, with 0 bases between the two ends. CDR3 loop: CASSESNQPQHF. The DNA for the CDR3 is TGTGCCAGCAGTGAAAGCAATCAGCCCCAGCATTTT.

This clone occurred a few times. CDR3 sequence reads: CASSRGGLIYNSPLHF. CDR3 coding DNA: TGCGCCAGCAGCCGCGGGGGGCTGATTTATAATTCACCCCTCCACTTT. This chain connects TRBV4-1 to TRBJ1-6; D may be TRBD1 (6 bases). CDR3 length equals 16 residues. V lost 4 bases, J lost 4 bases, and 14 bases lay in between. Germline V gene lookup returns CDR1 MGHRA and CDR2 YSYEKL.

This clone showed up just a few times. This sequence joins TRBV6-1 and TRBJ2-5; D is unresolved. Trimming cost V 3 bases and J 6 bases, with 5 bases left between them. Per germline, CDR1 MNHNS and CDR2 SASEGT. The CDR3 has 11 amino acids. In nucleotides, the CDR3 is TGTGCCAGCAGTGATTTCAAGACCCAGTACTTC. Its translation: CASSDFKTQYF.

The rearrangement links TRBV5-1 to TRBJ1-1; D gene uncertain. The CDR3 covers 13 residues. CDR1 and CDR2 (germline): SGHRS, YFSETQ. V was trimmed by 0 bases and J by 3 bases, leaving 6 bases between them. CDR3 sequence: CASSLEDYTEAFF. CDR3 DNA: TGCGCCAGCAGCTTGGAAGATTACACTGAAGCTTTCTTT.

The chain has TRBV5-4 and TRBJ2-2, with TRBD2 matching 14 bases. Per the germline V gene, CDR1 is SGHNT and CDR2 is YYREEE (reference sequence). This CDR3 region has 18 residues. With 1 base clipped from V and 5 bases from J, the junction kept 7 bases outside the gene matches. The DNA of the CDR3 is TGTGCCAGCAGCTTGTCCGGGACTAGCGGGAGAAGGACCGGGGAGCTGTTTTTT. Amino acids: CASSLSGTSGRRTGELFF.

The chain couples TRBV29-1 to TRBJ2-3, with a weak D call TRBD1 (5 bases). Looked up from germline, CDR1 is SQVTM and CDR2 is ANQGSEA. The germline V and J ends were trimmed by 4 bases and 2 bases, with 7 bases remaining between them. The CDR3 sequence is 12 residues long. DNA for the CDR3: TGCAGCGTTGGACAGCTCACAGATACGCAGTATTTT. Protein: CSVGQLTDTQYF.

Here the CDR3 reads CASSLEAAYYGYTF. The CDR3, as DNA: TGTGCCAGCAGCTTAGAGGCAGCCTACTATGGCTACACCTTC. The chain recombines TRBV7-9 with TRBJ1-2; D ambiguous. V lost 1 base and J lost 3, with 9 bases in between. The CDR3 covers 14 residues. CDR1 SEHNR and CDR2 FQNEAQ come from the germline V gene (reference sequence).

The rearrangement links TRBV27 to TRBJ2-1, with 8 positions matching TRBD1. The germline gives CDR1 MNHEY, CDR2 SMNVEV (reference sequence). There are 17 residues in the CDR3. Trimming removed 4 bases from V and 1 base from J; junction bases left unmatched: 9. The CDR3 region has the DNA TGTGCCAGCAGTTCCCCCGAGACAGGGGCATCCTACAATGAGCAGTTCTTC. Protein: CASSSPETGASYNEQFF.

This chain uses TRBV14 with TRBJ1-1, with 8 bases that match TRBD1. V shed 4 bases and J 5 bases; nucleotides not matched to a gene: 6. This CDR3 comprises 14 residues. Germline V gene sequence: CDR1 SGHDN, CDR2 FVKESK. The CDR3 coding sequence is TGTGCCAGCAGCCCCAGGACAGGGATTACTGAAGCTTTCTTT. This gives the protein CASSPRTGITEAFF.